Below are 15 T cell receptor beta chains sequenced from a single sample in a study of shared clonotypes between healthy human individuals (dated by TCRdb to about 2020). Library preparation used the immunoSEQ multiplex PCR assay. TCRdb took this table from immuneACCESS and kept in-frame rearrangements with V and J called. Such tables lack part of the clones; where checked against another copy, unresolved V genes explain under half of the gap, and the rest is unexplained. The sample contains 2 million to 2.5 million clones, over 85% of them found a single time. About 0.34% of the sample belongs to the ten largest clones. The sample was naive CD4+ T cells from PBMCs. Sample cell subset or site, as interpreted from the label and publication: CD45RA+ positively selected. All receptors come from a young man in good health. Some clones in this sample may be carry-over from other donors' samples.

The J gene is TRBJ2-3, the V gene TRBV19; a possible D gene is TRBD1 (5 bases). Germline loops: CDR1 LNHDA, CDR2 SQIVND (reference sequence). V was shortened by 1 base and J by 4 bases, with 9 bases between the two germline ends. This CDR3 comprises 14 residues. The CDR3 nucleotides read TGTGCCAGTAGTATAGGGGGCCAGGCAGATACGCAGTATTTT. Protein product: CASSIGGQADTQYF.

The chain's CDR3 is CASSQASGDDTQYF. The CDR3 bases are TGCGCCAGCAGCCAGGCCAGCGGGGATGATACGCAGTATTTT. The V and J genes are TRBV5-1 and TRBJ2-3; 7 bases are a match to TRBD2. V lost 4 bases to trimming and J lost 6 bases; unmatched junction nucleotides: 8. The V gene's germline CDR1 is SGHRS and CDR2 YFSETQ. The CDR3 is 14 residues long.

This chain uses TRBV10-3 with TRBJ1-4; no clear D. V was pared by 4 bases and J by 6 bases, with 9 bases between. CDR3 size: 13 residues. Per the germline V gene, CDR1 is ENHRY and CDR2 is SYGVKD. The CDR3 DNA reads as TGTGCCATCAGTGGTGGTGGGGATGAAAAACTGTTTTTT. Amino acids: CAISGGGDEKLFF.

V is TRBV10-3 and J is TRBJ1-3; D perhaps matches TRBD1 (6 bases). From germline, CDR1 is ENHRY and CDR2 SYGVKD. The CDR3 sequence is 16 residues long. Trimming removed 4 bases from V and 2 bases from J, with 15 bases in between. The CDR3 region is CAISGTAVITGNTIYF. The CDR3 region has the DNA TGTGCCATCAGTGGGACAGCGGTGATTACTGGAAACACCATATATTTT.

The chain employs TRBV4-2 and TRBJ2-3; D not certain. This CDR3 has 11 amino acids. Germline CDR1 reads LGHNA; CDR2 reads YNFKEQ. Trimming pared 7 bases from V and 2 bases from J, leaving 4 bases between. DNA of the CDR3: TGTGCCAGCAAGCCCACAGATACGCAGTATTTT. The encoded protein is CASKPTDTQYF.

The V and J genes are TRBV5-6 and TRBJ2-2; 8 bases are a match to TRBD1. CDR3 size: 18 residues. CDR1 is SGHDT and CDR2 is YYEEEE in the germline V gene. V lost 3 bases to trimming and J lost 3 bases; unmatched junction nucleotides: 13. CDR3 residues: CASSSIVWTGSYTGELFF. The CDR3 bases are TGTGCCAGCAGCTCAATCGTTTGGACAGGGAGTTACACCGGGGAGCTGTTTTTT.

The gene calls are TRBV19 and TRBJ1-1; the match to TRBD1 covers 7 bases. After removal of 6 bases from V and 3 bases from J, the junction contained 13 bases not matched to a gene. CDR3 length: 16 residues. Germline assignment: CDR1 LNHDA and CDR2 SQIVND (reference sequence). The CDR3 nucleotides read TGTGCCAGTAGAATACGACAGGGAGGCACCTACACTGAAGCTTTCTTT. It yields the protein CASRIRQGGTYTEAFF.

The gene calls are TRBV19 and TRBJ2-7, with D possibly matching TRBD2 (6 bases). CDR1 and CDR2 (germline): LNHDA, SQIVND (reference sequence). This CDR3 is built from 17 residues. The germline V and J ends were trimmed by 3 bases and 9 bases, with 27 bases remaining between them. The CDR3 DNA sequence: TGTGCCAGTAGTATGGGAGGTGCGCTAGGGACTTGGCGGGGGCAGTACTTC. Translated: CASSMGGALGTWRGQYF.

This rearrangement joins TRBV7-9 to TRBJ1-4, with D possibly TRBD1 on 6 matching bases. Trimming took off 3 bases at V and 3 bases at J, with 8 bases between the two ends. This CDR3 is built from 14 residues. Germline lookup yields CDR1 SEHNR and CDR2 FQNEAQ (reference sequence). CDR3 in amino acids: CASSFRQANEKLFF. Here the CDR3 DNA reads TGTGCCAGCAGCTTTAGACAGGCTAATGAAAAACTGTTTTTT.

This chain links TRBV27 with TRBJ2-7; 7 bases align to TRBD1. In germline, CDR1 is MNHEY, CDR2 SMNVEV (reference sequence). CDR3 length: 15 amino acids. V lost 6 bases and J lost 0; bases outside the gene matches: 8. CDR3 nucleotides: TGTGCCAGCAGCCGGACCGACAGGGACTCCTACGAGCAGTACTTC. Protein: CASSRTDRDSYEQYF.

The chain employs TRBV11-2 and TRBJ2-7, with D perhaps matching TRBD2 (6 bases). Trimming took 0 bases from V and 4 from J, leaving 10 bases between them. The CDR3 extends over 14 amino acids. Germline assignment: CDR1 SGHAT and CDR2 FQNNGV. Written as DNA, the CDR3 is TGTGCCAGCAGCTTAGAGAGGACTACTTACGAGCAGTACTTC. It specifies CASSLERTTYEQYF.

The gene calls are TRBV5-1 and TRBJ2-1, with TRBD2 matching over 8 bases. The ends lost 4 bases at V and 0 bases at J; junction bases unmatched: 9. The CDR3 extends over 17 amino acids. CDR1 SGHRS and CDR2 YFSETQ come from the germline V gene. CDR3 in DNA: TGCGCCAGCAGCCCTCTGATAGCGGGAAACTCCTACAATGAGCAGTTCTTC. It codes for CASSPLIAGNSYNEQFF.

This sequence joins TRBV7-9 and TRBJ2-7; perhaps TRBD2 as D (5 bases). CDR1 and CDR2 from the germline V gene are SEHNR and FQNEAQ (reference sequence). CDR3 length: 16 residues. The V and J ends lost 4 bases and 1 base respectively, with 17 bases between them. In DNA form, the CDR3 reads TGTGCCAGCAGCTCCGATGGGAGAAGGCAATCCTACGAGCAGTACTTC. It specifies CASSSDGRRQSYEQYF.

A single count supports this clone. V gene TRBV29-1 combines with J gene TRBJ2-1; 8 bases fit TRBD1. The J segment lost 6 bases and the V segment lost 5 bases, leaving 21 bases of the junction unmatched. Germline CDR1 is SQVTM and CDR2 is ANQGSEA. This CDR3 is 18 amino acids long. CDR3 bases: TGCAGCGTTAGGTTCTTCGGTCCAGGGGGCGCAGGAATCAATGAGCAGTTCTTC. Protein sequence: CSVRFFGPGGAGINEQFF.

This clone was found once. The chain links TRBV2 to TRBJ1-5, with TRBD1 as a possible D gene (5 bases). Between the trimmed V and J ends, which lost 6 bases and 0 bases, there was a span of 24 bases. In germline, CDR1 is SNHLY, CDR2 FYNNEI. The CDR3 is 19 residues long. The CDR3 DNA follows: TGTGCCAGCAGCCACGGCAAGTTCGACAGCGACGGTAGCAATCAGCCCCAGCATTTT. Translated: CASSHGKFDSDGSNQPQHF.